The entry below describes one TCR beta chain. This entry comes from a study of control samples from healthy donors and cancer patients. TCRdb's table, derived via immunoSEQ multiplex PCR, lists solely in-frame clones and lacks some. The sample consists of over 100,000 clones, approximately 88% of them appearing once. V was pared by 4 bases and J by 6 bases, with 6 bases of the junction left unmatched. The CDR3 length is 14 residues. Per germline, CDR1 SGHTA and CDR2 FQGNSA. What was sequenced was blood. The origin of this receptor is a man aged 35-49 years in good health. This chain connects TRBV7-2 to TRBJ2-4; 7 bases map to TRBD1. CDR3 coding DNA: TGTGCCAGCAGCTCGGGACAGTTAGTAAACATTCAGTACTTC. Amino acids: CASSSGQLVNIQYF.